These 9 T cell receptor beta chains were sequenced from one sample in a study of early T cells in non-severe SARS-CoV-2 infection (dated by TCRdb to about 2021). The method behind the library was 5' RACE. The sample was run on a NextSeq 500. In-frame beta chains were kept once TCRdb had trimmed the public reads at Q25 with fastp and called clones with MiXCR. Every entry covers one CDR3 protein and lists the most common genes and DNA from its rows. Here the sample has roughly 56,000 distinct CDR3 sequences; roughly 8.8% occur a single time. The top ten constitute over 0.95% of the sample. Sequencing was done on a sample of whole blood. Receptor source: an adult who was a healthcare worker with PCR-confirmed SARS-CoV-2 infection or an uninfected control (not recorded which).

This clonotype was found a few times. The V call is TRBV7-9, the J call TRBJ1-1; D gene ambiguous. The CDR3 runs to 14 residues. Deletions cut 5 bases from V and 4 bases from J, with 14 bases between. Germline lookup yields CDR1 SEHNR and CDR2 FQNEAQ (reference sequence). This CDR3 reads CASSAKLGTTEAFF. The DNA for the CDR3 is TGTGCCAGCAGCGCGAAGCTGGGTACCACTGAAGCTTTCTTT.

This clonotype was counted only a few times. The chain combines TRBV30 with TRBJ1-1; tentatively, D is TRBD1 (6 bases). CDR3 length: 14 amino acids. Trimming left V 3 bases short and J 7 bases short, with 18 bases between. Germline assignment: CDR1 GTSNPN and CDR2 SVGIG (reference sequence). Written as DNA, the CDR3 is TGTGCCTGGAGGGAACAGGGAAGGGCCGGTGAAGCTTTCTTT. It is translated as CAWREQGRAGEAFF.

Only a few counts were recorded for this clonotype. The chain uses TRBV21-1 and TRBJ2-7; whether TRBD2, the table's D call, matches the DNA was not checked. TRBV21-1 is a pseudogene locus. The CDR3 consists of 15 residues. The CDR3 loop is CASSKVARPFYEQYV. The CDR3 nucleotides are TGTGCCAGCAGCAAAGTGGCCAGGCCCTTCTACGAGCAGTACGTC.

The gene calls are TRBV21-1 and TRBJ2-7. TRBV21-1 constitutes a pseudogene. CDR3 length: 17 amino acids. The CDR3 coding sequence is TGTGCCAGCAGCACCCTTGTGAAGTCGGGTGTCATTCGCGAGCAGTACGTC. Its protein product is CASSTLVKSGVIREQYV.

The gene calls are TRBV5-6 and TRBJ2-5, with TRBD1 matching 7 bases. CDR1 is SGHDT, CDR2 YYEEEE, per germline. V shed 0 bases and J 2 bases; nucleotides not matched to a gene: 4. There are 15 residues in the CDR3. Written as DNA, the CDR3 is TGTGCCAGCAGCTTGGGACAGGGTCGGCAAGAGACCCAGTACTTC. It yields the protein CASSLGQGRQETQYF.

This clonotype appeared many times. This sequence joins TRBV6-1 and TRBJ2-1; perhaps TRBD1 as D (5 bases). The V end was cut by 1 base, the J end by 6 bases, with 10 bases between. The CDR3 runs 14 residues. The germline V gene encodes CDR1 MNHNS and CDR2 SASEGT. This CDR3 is CASSEGTMINEQFF. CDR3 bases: TGTGCCAGCAGTGAAGGGACAATGATCAATGAGCAGTTCTTC.

CDR3 bases: TGCGCCAGCAGCCAAGATTCTAGCGGGGCGTTGTATGAGCAGTTCTTC. This translates into CASSQDSSGALYEQFF. This sequence joins TRBV4-1 and TRBJ2-1; 9 bases match TRBD2. CDR3 length: 16 residues. The V gene's germline CDR1 is MGHRA and CDR2 YSYEKL. V gave up 0 bases and J gave up 8 bases; unmatched junction bases: 8.

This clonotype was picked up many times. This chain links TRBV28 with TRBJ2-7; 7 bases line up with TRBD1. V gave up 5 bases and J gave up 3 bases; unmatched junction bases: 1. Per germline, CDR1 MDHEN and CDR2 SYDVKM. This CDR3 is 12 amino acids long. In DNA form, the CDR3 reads TGTGCCAGCAGTCGGGACAGCTACGAGCAGTACGTC. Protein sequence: CASSRDSYEQYV.

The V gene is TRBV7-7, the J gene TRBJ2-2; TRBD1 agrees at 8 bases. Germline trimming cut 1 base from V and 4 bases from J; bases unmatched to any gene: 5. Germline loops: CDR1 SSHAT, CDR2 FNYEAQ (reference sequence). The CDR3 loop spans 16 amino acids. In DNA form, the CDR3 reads TGTGCCAGCAGCTTAGACCAGGGGGCGGGCACCGGGGAGCTGTTTTTT. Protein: CASSLDQGAGTGELFF.